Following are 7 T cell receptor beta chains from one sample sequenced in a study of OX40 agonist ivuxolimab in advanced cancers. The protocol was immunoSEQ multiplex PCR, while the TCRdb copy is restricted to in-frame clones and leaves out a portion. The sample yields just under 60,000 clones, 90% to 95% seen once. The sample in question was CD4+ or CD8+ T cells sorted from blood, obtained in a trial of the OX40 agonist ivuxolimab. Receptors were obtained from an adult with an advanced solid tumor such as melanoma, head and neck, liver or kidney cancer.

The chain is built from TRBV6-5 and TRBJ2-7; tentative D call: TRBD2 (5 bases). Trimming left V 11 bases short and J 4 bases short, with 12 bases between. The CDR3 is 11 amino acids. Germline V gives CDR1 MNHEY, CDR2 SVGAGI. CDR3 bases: TGTGCCTGTAGGGAGTTTTACGAGCAGTACTTC. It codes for CACREFYEQYF.

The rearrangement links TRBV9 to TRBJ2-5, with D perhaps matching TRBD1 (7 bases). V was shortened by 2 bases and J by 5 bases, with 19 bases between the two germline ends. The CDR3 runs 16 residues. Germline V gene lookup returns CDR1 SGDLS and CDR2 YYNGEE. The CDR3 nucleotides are TGTGCCAGCAGCGTCGGTTCACACCAGGGGGGTGAGACCCAGTACTTC. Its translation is CASSVGSHQGGETQYF.

This CDR3 reads CASSRPTSGRGEQYF. CDR3 DNA: TGTGCCAGCAGCCGTCCGACTAGCGGGAGAGGCGAGCAGTACTTC. The rearrangement joins TRBV7-9 to TRBJ2-7; 12 positions agree with TRBD2. The CDR3 sequence is 15 residues long. V gave up 5 bases and J gave up 6 bases; unmatched junction bases: 8. CDR1 and CDR2 from the germline V gene are SEHNR and FQNEAQ (reference sequence).

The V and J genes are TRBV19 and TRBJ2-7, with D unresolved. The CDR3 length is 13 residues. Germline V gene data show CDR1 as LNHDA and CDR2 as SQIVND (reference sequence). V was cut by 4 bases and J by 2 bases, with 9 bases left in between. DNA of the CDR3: TGTGCCAGTAGTACCCACTTAACCTACGAGCAGTACTTC. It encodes CASSTHLTYEQYF.

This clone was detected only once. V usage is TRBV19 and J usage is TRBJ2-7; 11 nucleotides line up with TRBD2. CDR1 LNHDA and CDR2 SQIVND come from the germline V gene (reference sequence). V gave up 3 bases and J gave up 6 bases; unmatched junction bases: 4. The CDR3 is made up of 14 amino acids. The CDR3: CASSIQLAGGEQYF. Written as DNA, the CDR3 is TGTGCCAGTAGTATCCAGCTAGCGGGAGGCGAGCAGTACTTC.

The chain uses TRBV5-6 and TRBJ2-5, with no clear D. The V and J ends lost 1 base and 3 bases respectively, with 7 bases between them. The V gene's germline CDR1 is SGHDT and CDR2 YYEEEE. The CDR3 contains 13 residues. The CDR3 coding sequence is TGTGCCAGCAGCTTGCTCAACGAAGAGACCCAGTACTTC. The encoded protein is CASSLLNEETQYF.

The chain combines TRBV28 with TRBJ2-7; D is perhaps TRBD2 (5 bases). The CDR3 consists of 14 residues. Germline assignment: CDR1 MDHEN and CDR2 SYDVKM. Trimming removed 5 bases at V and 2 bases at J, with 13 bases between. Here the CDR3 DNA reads TGTGCCAGCAGTCGTCGTCTAGCCACCTACGAGCAGTACTTC. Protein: CASSRRLATYEQYF.